A selection of T cell receptor beta chains follows, all from one sample in a study of OX40 agonist ivuxolimab in advanced cancers. Profiling relied on immunoSEQ multiplex PCR, and the TCRdb table lists in-frame clones only, not all of them. The data show 35,000 to 55,000 clones, with roughly 94% seen just once and 9.5% to 12% held by the top ten. This specimen consisted of CD4+ or CD8+ T cells sorted from blood, obtained in a trial of the OX40 agonist ivuxolimab. Receptors were obtained from an adult with an advanced solid tumor such as melanoma, head and neck, liver or kidney cancer. Each CDR3 is given with its conserved first and last residue. Fields, in order: D gene, V gene, J gene, clone size, CDR3 protein, CDR3 DNA. A D gene is named only where the DNA matches it firmly. Part of the rows lack a size; the others show once, few, many or a class for expanded clones.

>-|TRBV12-5|TRBJ1-2|once
CASGMAWTVPNYGYTF
TGTGCTAGTGGTATGGCCTGGACAGTTCCTAACTATGGCTACACCTTC
>-|TRBV9|TRBJ1-1|-
CASSAHWGGTEAFF
TGTGCCAGCAGCGCCCATTGGGGGGGCACTGAAGCTTTCTTT
>-|TRBV19|TRBJ2-1|-
CASSGTSLWQKSSYNEQFF
TGTGCCAGTAGTGGGACTTCCCTCTGGCAAAAGAGCTCCTACAATGAGCAGTTCTTC
>-|TRBV7-6|TRBJ2-7|-
CASSLKGGYEQYF
TGTGCCAGCAGCTTAAAGGGTGGTTACGAGCAGTACTTC
>TRBD2|TRBV7-9|TRBJ2-7|once
CASSLGGRGDEQYF
TGTGCCAGCAGCTTAGGCGGGAGAGGGGACGAGCAGTACTTC
>-|TRBV5-1|TRBJ2-5|-
CASSPAREWETQYF
TGCGCCAGCAGCCCGGCGAGGGAGTGGGAGACCCAGTACTTC
>TRBD2|TRBV7-3|TRBJ2-3|-
CASSSFPTSGRVTDTQYF
TGTGCCAGCAGCTCCTTTCCGACTAGCGGGAGGGTGACAGATACGCAGTATTTT
>-|TRBV4-2|TRBJ2-2|-
CASSQEEGLSGELFF
TGTGCCAGCAGCCAAGAAGAAGGACTATCCGGGGAGCTGTTTTTT
>TRBD1|TRBV7-9|TRBJ2-7|-
CASRRGDRASYEQYF
TGTGCCAGCAGGCGAGGGGACAGGGCTTCCTACGAGCAGTACTTC
>TRBD2|TRBV30|TRBJ2-1|-
CAWSLGIAGGYEQFF
TGTGCCTGGAGTCTCGGGATAGCGGGAGGATATGAGCAGTTCTTC
>TRBD1|TRBV9|TRBJ2-7|-
CASSAGQPDEQYF
TGTGCCAGCAGCGCGGGACAGCCTGACGAGCAGTACTTC
>-|TRBV28|TRBJ2-7|once
CASSYIGRGADF
TGTGCCAGCAGCTATATAGGACGGGGGGCGGACTTC
>TRBD1|TRBV15|TRBJ1-2|-
CATSRDLEQGSYGYTF
TGTGCCACCAGCAGAGATTTGGAACAGGGGAGTTATGGCTACACCTTC
>-|TRBV11-2|TRBJ1-4|-
CASSLVIGGAGEKLFF
TGTGCCAGCAGCTTAGTCATCGGGGGCGCGGGGGAAAAACTGTTTTTT
>-|TRBV12-5|TRBJ1-2|-
CASGLVPYGYTF
TGTGCTAGTGGTTTGGTTCCCTATGGCTACACCTTC
>TRBD1|TRBV13|TRBJ2-7|-
CASSSGQESYEQYF
TGTGCCAGCAGCTCCGGACAGGAATCCTACGAGCAGTACTTC
>TRBD1|TRBV14|TRBJ1-2|-
CASSLYLDRDGGYTF
TGTGCCAGCAGCCTGTACCTAGACAGGGATGGTGGCTACACCTTC
>-|TRBV27|TRBJ2-7|-
CASSPSSYEQYF
TGTGCCAGCAGTCCCTCCTCCTACGAGCAGTACTTC
>-|TRBV7-2|TRBJ2-7|once
CASSLGAEQYF
TGTGCCAGCAGCTTAGGAGCCGAGCAGTACTTC
>TRBD1|TRBV7-2|TRBJ2-7|-
CASSYGQGAKSSYEQYF
TGTGCCAGCAGTTATGGACAGGGGGCTAAAAGCTCCTACGAGCAGTACTTC
>-|TRBV7-9|TRBJ1-2|-
CASTPMGPNYGYTF
TGTGCCAGCACACCCATGGGACCTAACTATGGCTACACCTTC
>-|TRBV9|TRBJ2-1|-
CASSVGGGVNEQFF
TGTGCCAGCAGCGTAGGCGGAGGGGTCAATGAGCAGTTCTTC
>-|TRBV5-6|TRBJ1-1|-
CASSLPRTEAFF
TGTGCCAGCAGCTTGCCTCGGACTGAAGCTTTCTTT
>TRBD1|TRBV11-1|TRBJ2-7|-
CASSLGTGGYEQYF
TGTGCCAGCAGCTTGGGGACAGGGGGCTACGAGCAGTACTTC
>-|TRBV11-2|TRBJ2-7|-
CASSPTAGPYEQYF
TGTGCCAGCAGCCCAACGGCAGGGCCATACGAGCAGTACTTC
>-|TRBV7-2|TRBJ2-7|-
CASSLGSFKNEQYF
TGTGCCAGCAGCCTCGGGTCCTTTAAAAACGAGCAGTACTTC
>-|TRBV9|TRBJ2-7|once
CASSAGEGYEQYF
TGTGCCAGCAGCGCAGGGGAAGGCTACGAGCAGTACTTC
>-|TRBV4-3|TRBJ2-2|once
CASSHFHRATGELFF
TGCGCCAGCAGCCACTTTCACAGGGCCACCGGGGAGCTGTTTTTT
>-|TRBV29-1|TRBJ1-2|-
CSVGQGEIYGYTF
TGCAGCGTTGGTCAAGGGGAGATCTATGGCTACACCTTC
>-|TRBV2|TRBJ1-5|-
CASSGVSNQPQHF
TGTGCCAGCAGTGGGGTTAGCAATCAGCCCCAGCATTTT
>-|TRBV27|TRBJ2-7|-
CASLKYEQYF
TGTGCCAGCCTTAAGTACGAGCAGTACTTC
>-|TRBV7-9|TRBJ1-5|-
CASSSRTDNQPQHF
TGTGCCAGCAGCTCCAGGACGGACAATCAGCCCCAGCATTTT
>TRBD2|TRBV9|TRBJ2-1|once
CASSLSGSSYNEQFF
TGTGCCAGCAGCCTGAGCGGGAGCTCCTACAATGAGCAGTTCTTC
>-|TRBV9|TRBJ2-1|-
CASSPRLEYNEQFF
TGTGCCAGCAGCCCCCGACTGGAATACAATGAGCAGTTCTTC
>-|TRBV4-3|TRBJ2-3|-
CASSPSGSPKGADTQYF
TGCGCCAGCAGCCCGTCGGGTAGCCCAAAGGGGGCAGATACGCAGTATTTT
>TRBD2|TRBV7-3|TRBJ2-1|once
CASSRGLAAGSYNEQFF
TGTGCCAGCAGCCGTGGGCTAGCGGCGGGCTCCTACAATGAGCAGTTCTTC
>TRBD2|TRBV9|TRBJ2-7|-
CASSVGATSGRRIGGQYF
TGTGCCAGCAGCGTAGGAGCGACTAGCGGGAGGAGGATCGGCGGGCAGTACTTC
>-|TRBV9|TRBJ2-7|-
CASSALRDFNGEQYF
TGTGCCAGCAGCGCCCTACGGGACTTCAATGGGGAGCAGTACTTC
>-|TRBV5-6|TRBJ1-6|-
CASSPDAVGSPLHF
TGTGCCAGCAGCCCAGACGCGGTAGGCTCACCCCTCCACTTT
>TRBD2|TRBV19|TRBJ2-7|-
CASSGTSGGREQYF
TGTGCCAGCTCCGGGACTAGCGGGGGAAGGGAGCAGTACTTC
>TRBD2|TRBV27|TRBJ2-1|-
CASGRGEQFF
TGTGCCAGCGGGAGGGGTGAGCAGTTCTTC
>-|TRBV10-3|TRBJ1-1|-
CAISVREGLNTEAFF
TGTGCCATCAGTGTCCGGGAGGGGTTAAACACTGAAGCTTTCTTT
>TRBD2|TRBV18|TRBJ2-4|-
CASSPGLAVLAKNIQYF
TGTGCCAGCTCACCAGGCCTAGCGGTCCTAGCCAAAAACATTCAGTACTTC
>-|TRBV28|TRBJ1-1|-
CASSLWGRGRTEAFF
TGTGCCAGCAGTTTATGGGGCAGGGGAAGGACTGAAGCTTTCTTT
>-|TRBV7-2|TRBJ2-2|-
CATHTGELFF
TGTGCCACGCACACCGGGGAGCTGTTTTTT
>-|TRBV20-1|TRBJ1-3|-
CPRVPGNTIYF
TGCCCACGGGTTCCGGGAAACACCATATATTTT
>TRBD2|TRBV5-5|TRBJ2-3|once
CASSMGMTSGREDTQYF
TGTGCCAGCAGCATGGGGATGACTAGCGGGAGGGAAGATACGCAGTATTTT
>TRBD2|TRBV7-2|TRBJ2-7|once
CASSLGLASYEQYF
TGTGCCAGCAGCTTAGGACTAGCATCCTACGAGCAGTACTTC
>-|TRBV14|TRBJ2-7|once
CASSQKSPGSPLYEQYF
TGTGCCAGCAGCCAAAAAAGTCCCGGTTCTCCTCTGTACGAGCAGTACTTC
>TRBD1|TRBV27|TRBJ2-2|-
CASSLDREWAGELFF
TGTGCCAGCAGTTTGGACAGGGAATGGGCCGGGGAGCTGTTTTTT
>-|TRBV2|TRBJ1-1|-
CASSHPDLSTTEAFF
TGTGCCAGCAGCCATCCCGACTTAAGTACAACTGAAGCTTTCTTT
>TRBD1|TRBV9|TRBJ1-4|-
CASSATGLGEKLFF
TGTGCCAGCAGCGCGACAGGGCTCGGTGAAAAACTGTTTTTT
>-|TRBV27|TRBJ2-1|-
CASSLRTTDEQFF
TGTGCCAGCAGTTTGAGGACTACCGATGAGCAGTTCTTC
>-|TRBV7-8|TRBJ2-7|-
CASSLSGSYEQYF
TGTGCCAGCAGCCTTAGCGGCTCCTACGAGCAGTACTTC
>-|TRBV29-1|TRBJ1-2|-
CSVVLGNYGYTF
TGCAGCGTTGTGCTAGGGAACTATGGCTACACCTTC
>-|TRBV9|TRBJ2-3|-
CASSSTTDTQYF
TGTGCCAGCAGCTCCACCACAGATACGCAGTATTTT
>TRBD2|TRBV10-3|TRBJ2-2|once
CAIGTGGPSTGELFF
TGTGCCATCGGAACGGGAGGGCCTTCGACCGGGGAGCTGTTTTTT